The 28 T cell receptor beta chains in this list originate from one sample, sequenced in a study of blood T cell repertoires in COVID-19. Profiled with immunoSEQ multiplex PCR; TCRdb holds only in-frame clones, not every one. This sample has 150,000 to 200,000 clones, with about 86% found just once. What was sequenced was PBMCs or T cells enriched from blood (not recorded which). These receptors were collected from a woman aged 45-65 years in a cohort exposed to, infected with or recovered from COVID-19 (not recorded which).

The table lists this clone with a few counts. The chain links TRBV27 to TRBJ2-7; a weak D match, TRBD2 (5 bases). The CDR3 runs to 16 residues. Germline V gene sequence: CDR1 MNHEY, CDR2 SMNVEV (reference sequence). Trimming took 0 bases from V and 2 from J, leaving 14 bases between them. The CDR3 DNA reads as TGTGCCAGCAGTTTATCGAGGAGCGGAGGAGCCTACGAGCAGTACTTC. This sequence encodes CASSLSRSGGAYEQYF.

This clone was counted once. CDR3 sequence: CASSLDRDSPLHF. The CDR3 nucleotides are TGTGCCAGCAGCTTAGATCGGGATTCACCCCTCCACTTT. The chain links TRBV11-2 to TRBJ1-6; no definite D call. CDR3 size: 13 residues. The V and J ends lost 0 bases and 8 bases respectively, with 5 bases between them. Germline V gene sequence: CDR1 SGHAT, CDR2 FQNNGV.

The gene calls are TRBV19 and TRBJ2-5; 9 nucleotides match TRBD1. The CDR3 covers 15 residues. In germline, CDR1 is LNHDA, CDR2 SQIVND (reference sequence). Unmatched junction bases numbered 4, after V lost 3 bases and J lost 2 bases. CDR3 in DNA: TGTGCCAGTAGTATCGGACAGGGGAAACAAGAGACCCAGTACTTC. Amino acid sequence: CASSIGQGKQETQYF.

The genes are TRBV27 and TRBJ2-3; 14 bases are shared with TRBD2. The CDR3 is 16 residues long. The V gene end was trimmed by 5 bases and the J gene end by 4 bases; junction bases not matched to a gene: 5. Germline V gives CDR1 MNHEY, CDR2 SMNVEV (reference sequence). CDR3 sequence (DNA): TGTGCCAGCAGTGACGGGACTAGCGGGAGACCAGATACGCAGTATTTT. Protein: CASSDGTSGRPDTQYF.

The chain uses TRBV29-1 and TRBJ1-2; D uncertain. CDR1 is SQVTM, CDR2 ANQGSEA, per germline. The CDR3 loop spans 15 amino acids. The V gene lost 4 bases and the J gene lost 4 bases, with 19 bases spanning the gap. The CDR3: CSVATPVGRVYGYTF. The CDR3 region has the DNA TGCAGCGTTGCAACCCCTGTCGGGAGAGTCTATGGCTACACCTTC.

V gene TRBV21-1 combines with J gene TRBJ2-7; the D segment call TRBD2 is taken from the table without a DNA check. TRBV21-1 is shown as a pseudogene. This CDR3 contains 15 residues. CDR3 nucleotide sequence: TGTGCCAGCAGCAAAGAGGTTGACTACCCCTACGAGCAGTACTTC. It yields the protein CASSKEVDYPYEQYF.

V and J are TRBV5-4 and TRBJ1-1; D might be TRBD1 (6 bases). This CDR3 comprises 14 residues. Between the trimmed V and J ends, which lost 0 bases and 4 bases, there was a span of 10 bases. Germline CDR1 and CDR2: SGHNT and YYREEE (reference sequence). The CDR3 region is CASSLAGRGTEAFF. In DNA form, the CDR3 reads TGTGCCAGCAGCTTGGCGGGCAGGGGCACTGAAGCTTTCTTT. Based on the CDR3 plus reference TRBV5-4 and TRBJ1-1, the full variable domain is ETGVTQSPTHLIKTRGQQVTLRCSSQSGHNTVSWYQQALGQGPQFIFQYYREEENGRGNFPPRFSGLQFPNYSSELNVNALELDDSALYLCASSLAGRGTEAFFGQGTRLTVV.

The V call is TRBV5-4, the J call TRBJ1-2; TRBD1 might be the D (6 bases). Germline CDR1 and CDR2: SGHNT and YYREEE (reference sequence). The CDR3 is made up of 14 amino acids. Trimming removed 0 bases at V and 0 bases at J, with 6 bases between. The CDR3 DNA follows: TGTGCCAGCAGCTTGGACAGGGCTAACTATGGCTACACCTTC. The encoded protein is CASSLDRANYGYTF.

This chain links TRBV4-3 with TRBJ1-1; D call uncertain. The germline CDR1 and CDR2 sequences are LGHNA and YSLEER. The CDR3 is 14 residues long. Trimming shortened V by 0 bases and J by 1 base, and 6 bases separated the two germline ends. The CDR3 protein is CASSQDSGNTEAFF. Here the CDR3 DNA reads TGCGCCAGCAGCCAAGATTCAGGGAACACTGAAGCTTTCTTT.

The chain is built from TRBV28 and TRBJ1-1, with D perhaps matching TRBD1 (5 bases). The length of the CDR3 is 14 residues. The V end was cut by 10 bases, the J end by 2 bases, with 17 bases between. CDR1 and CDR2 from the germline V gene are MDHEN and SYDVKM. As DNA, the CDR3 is TGTGCCACCCTCTACGGGGGGACTAACACTGAAGCTTTCTTT. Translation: CATLYGGTNTEAFF.

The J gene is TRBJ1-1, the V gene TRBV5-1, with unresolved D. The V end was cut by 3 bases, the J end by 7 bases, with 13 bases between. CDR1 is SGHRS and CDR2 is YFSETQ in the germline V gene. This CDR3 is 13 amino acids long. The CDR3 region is CASSSLGEDEAFF. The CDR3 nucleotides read TGCGCCAGCAGCTCCCTCGGGGAGGATGAAGCTTTCTTT.

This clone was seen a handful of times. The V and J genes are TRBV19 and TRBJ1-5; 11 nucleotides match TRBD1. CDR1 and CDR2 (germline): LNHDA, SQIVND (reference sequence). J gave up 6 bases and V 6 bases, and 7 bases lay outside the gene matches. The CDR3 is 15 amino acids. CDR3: CASSYGQGAIQPQHF. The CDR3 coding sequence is TGTGCCAGTAGCTACGGACAGGGGGCGATTCAGCCCCAGCATTTT.

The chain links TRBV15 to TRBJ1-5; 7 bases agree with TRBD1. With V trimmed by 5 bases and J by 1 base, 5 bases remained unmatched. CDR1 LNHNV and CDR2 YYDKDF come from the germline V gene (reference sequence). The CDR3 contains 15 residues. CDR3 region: CATSLEGASNQPQHF. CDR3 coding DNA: TGTGCCACCAGCTTGGAGGGGGCCAGCAATCAGCCCCAGCATTTT.

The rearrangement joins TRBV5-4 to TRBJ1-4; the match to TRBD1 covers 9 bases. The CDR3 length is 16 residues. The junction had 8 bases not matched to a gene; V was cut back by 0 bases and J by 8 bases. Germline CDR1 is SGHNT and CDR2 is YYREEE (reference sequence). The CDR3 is CASSLATGTGREKLFF. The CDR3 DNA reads TGTGCCAGCAGCTTGGCAACCGGGACAGGGAGAGAAAAACTGTTTTTT.

Here the CDR3 DNA reads TGTGCCAGCAGCTTCTGGGGGGAAGACTACGAGCAGTACTTC. Translation gives CASSFWGEDYEQYF. The chain links TRBV7-9 to TRBJ2-7; possibly TRBD2 for D (6 bases). The CDR3 sequence is 14 residues long. Germline CDR1 reads SEHNR; CDR2 reads FQNEAQ (reference sequence). V lost 3 bases and J lost 3, with 12 bases in between. The full variable domain, rest sourced from reference TRBV7-9 and TRBJ2-7, is DTGVSQNPRHKITKRGQNVTFRCDPISEHNRLYWYRQTLGQGPEFLTYFQNEAQLEKSRLLSDRFSAERPKGSFSTLEIQRTEQGDSAMYLCASSFWGEDYEQYFGPGTRLTVT.

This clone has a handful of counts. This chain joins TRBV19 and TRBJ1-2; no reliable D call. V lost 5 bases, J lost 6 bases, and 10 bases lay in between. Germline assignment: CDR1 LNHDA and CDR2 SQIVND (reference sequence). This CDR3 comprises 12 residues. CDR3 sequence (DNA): TGTGCCAGTAGTTTCGGTCTAGATGGCTACACCTTC. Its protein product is CASSFGLDGYTF.

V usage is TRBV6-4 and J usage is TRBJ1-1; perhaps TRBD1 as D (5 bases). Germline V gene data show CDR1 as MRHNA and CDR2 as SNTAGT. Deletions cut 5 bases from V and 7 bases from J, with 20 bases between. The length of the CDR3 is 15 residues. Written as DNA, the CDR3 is TGTGCCAGCAGTCAGGCCTCGGGGGGGGTTAGTGAAGCTTTCTTT. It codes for CASSQASGGVSEAFF.

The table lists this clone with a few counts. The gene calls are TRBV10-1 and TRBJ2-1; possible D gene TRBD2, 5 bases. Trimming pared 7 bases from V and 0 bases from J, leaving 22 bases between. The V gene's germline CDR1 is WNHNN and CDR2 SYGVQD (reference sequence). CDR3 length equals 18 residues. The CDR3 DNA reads TGCGCCAGCACCCCCCAAGACAACTCAACTAGCTCCTACAATGAGCAGTTCTTC. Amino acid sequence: CASTPQDNSTSSYNEQFF.

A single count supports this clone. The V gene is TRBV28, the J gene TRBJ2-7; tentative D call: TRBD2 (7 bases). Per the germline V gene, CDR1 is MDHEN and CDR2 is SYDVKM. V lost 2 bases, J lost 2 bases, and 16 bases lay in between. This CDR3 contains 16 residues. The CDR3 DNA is TGTGCCAGCAGTTTAGGGGGGGCGCGTTTTGCCTACGAGCAGTACTTC. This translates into CASSLGGARFAYEQYF.

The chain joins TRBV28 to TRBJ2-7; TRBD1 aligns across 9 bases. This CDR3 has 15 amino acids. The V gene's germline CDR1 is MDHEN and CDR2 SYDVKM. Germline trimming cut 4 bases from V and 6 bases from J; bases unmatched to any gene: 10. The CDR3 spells CASSSSGTGYSEQYF. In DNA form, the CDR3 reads TGTGCCAGCAGTTCCTCCGGGACAGGGTATAGCGAGCAGTACTTC.

In nucleotides, the CDR3 is TGTGCCACCAGTGAGCCCGACTGGCGGGCGGCCACAGATACGCAGTATTTT. Its translation: CATSEPDWRAATDTQYF. V usage is TRBV24-1 and J usage is TRBJ2-3; the D gene is possibly TRBD2 (5 bases). V was pared by 4 bases and J by 2 bases, with 18 bases between. This CDR3 contains 17 residues. Per germline, CDR1 KGHDR and CDR2 SFDVKD.

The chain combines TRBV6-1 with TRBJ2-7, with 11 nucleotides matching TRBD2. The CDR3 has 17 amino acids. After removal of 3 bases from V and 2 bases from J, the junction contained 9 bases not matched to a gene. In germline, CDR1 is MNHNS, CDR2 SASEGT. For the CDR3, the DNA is TGTGCCAGCAGTGAGCTGTATCGACTAGCGGGACCCTACGAGCAGTACTTC. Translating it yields CASSELYRLAGPYEQYF.

The CDR3 here is CASTSGQGAHNEQFF. CDR3 nucleotides: TGTGCCAGCACCTCCGGACAGGGGGCCCACAATGAGCAGTTCTTC. The V call is TRBV28, the J call TRBJ2-1; the match to TRBD1 covers 11 bases. The CDR3 length is 15 residues. Trimming took 7 bases from V and 5 from J; bases not matched to a gene: 7. Germline lookup yields CDR1 MDHEN and CDR2 SYDVKM.

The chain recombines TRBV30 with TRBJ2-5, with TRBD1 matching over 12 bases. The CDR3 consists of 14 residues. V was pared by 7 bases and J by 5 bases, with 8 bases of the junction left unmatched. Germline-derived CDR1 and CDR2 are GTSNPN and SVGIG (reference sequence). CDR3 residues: CASTGTGGAETQYF. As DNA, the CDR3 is TGTGCCTCGACCGGGACAGGGGGCGCGGAGACCCAGTACTTC.

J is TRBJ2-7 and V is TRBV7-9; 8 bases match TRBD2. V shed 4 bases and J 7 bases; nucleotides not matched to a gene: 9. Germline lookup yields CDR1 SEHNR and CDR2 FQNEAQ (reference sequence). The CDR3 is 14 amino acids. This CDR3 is CASSSTSEYSEQYF. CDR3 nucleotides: TGTGCCAGCAGCTCGACTAGCGAGTATTCGGAGCAGTACTTC.

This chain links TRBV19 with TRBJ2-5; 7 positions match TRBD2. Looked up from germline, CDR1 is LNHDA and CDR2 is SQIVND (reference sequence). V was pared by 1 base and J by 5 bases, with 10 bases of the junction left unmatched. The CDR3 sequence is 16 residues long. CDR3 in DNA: TGTGCCAGTAGTATAGGACGAGGGAGGGCCCTCGAGACCCAGTACTTC. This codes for CASSIGRGRALETQYF.

In DNA form, the CDR3 reads TGTGCCAGCAGCTTGCAACAGATAATGAACACTGAAGCTTTCTTT. This gives the protein CASSLQQIMNTEAFF. V is TRBV5-6 and J is TRBJ1-1; D is unresolved. CDR1 and CDR2 (germline): SGHDT, YYEEEE. CDR3 length equals 15 residues. V was trimmed by 1 base and J by 0 bases, leaving 10 bases between them.

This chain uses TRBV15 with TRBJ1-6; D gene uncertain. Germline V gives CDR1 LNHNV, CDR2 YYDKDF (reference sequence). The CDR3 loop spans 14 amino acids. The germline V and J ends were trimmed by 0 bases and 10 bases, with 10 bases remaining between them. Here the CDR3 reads CATSRDIRESPLHF. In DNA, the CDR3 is TGTGCCACCAGCAGAGACATAAGAGAATCACCCCTCCACTTT.